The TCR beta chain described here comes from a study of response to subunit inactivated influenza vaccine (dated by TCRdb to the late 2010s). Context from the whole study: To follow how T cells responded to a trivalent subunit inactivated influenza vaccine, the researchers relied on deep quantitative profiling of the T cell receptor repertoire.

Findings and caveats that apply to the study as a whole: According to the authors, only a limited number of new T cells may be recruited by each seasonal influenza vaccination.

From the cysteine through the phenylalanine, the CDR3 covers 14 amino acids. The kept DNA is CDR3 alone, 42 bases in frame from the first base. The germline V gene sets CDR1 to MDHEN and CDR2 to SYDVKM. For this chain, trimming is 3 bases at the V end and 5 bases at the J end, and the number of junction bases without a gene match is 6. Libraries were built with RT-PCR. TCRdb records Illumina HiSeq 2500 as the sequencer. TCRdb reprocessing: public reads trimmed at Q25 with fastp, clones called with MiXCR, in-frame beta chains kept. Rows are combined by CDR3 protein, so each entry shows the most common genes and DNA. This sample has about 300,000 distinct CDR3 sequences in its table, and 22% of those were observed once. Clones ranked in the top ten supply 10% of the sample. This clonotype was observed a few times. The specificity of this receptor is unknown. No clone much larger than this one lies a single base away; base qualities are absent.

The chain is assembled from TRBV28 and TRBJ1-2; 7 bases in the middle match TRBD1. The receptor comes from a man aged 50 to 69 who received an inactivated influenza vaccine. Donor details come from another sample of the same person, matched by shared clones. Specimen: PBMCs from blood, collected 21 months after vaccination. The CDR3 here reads CASSFWAGGYGYTF. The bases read TGTGCCAGCAGTTTCTGGGCAGGGGGTTATGGCTACACCTTC.